The 2 T cell receptor beta chains presented below share a single source sample, sequenced in a study of shared clonotypes between healthy human individuals. Data came from immunoSEQ multiplex PCR; TCRdb stores just in-frame clones and leaves some out. Of approximately 720,000 clones listed, approximately 90% are singletons. Naive-designated CD8 cells lacked CD45RO, were positively enriched for CCR7, and omitted terminally differentiated effector memory CD45RA+ cells. Sequenced material: naive CD8+ T cells sorted from blood. These receptors all stem from a man aged 30 to 39 in good health.

This chain joins TRBV7-9 and TRBJ2-7, with 9 bases lining up with TRBD2. The germline V gene has CDR1 SEHNR and CDR2 FQNEAQ (reference sequence). V trimming: 5 bases; J trimming: 7 bases; junction bases outside the gene matches: 9. This CDR3 is built from 14 residues. The CDR3: CASSLPAGGLEQYF. DNA of the CDR3: TGTGCCAGCAGCCTACCCGCGGGAGGGCTTGAGCAGTACTTC.

This sequence joins TRBV30 and TRBJ2-7, with 13 bases aligning to TRBD2. CDR3 length: 15 residues. V lost 5 bases and J lost 2; bases outside the gene matches: 6. Germline assignment: CDR1 GTSNPN and CDR2 SVGIG (reference sequence). CDR3 coding DNA: TGTGCCTGGGGCCACGGGACTAGCGGGACCTACGAGCAGTACTTC. As protein: CAWGHGTSGTYEQYF.